This T cell receptor beta chain was identified during a study of beta chain features in type 1 diabetes. This clone was counted at least ten times. The target antigen is unknown. This CDR3 comprises 13 residues. CDR1 is SEHNR and CDR2 is FQNEAQ in the germline V gene (reference sequence). V gave up 5 bases and J gave up 6 bases; unmatched junction bases: 3. The study, taken as a whole, reports: Shortening of TCRB CDR3s, moderate but significant, appeared in all four CD4+ subsets of Type 1 diabetes patients.

All of the isolated RNA was reverse transcribed, so expressed TCRB transcripts were sequenced. The method was immunoSEQ multiplex PCR; TCRdb's version includes in-frame clones alone and lacks a portion of them. The sample lists about 370,000 clones; 8% to 10% were seen once. The sequenced sample consisted of central memory CD4+ T cells from blood. V is TRBV7-9 and J is TRBJ2-1, with TRBD1 matching over 8 bases. The origin of this receptor is a young man with type 1 diabetes. The CDR3 bases are TGTGCCAGCAGCCTTGGACAGGGCAATGAGCAGTTCTTC. This encodes CASSLGQGNEQFF.